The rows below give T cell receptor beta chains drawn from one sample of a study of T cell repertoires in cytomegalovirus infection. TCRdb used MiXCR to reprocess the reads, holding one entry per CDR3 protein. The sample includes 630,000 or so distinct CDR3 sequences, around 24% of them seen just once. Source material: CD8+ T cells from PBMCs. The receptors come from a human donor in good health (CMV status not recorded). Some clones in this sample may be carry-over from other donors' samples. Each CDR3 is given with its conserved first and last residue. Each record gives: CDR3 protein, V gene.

CDR3 protein: CATRDRAISTGELFF
V gene: TRBV7-9

CDR3 protein: CASSPPDGPYNEQFF
V gene: TRBV7-2

CDR3 protein: CASSLTGENGYTF
V gene: TRBV12-3/TRBV12-4

CDR3 protein: CASSPIGTANEQFF
V gene: TRBV6-5

CDR3 protein: CASSYSTMDMGTEAFF
V gene: TRBV6-2/TRBV6-3

CDR3 protein: CASSEQGFAYEQYF
V gene: TRBV7-2

CDR3 protein: CSLEGPMNTEAFF
V gene: TRBV20-1

CDR3 protein: CASTAHPTSSYNEQFF
V gene: TRBV5-4

CDR3 protein: CATGRTWTDGDTEAFF
V gene: TRBV15

CDR3 protein: CASSRLAGGVTGELFF
V gene: TRBV7-8

CDR3 protein: CASSFGTWDTDTQYF
V gene: TRBV12-3/TRBV12-4

CDR3 protein: CASRDPRTNYGYTF
V gene: TRBV28

CDR3 protein: CASSALGVNTEAFF
V gene: TRBV11-2

CDR3 protein: CSARETARGTDTQYF
V gene: TRBV20-1

CDR3 protein: CSALETATNTGELFF
V gene: TRBV20-1

CDR3 protein: CASSLGRIEAFF
V gene: TRBV7-2

CDR3 protein: CAISDLSTGERTDTQYF
V gene: TRBV10-3

CDR3 protein: CAISDRDRGDYNEQFF
V gene: TRBV10-3

CDR3 protein: CASSRLAGTSSYNEQFF
V gene: TRBV6-2/TRBV6-3

CDR3 protein: CASSARTSGGPGETQYF
V gene: TRBV7-7

CDR3 protein: CASSQEWVGPFLTYNEQFF
V gene: TRBV4-3

CDR3 protein: CNTGVANYGYTF
V gene: TRBV20-1

CDR3 protein: CASSIGAVMNTEAFF
V gene: TRBV19

CDR3 protein: CASSDHPYNEQFF
V gene: TRBV6-1

CDR3 protein: CASSPPVATDTQYF
V gene: TRBV7-9

CDR3 protein: CATRGLAGSTDTQYF
V gene: TRBV6-6

CDR3 protein: CASSLAKAAGDVNTGELFF
V gene: TRBV7-2

CDR3 protein: CASGWTSSEINTQYF
V gene: TRBV12-5

CDR3 protein: CASSPRGKGETQYF
V gene: TRBV12-3/TRBV12-4

CDR3 protein: CASSYDRGNTIYF
V gene: TRBV6-5

CDR3 protein: CSVEAGLAGTDTQYF
V gene: TRBV29-1